The 11 T cell receptor beta chains below come from one sample, sequenced in a study of CD8 T cells in Susac syndrome (dated by TCRdb to about 2019). Receptor libraries were prepared by the immunoSEQ multiplex PCR assay. RNA was extracted with the RNeasy kit and 0.5 to 1 ug was reverse transcribed using random hexamers. The public sequencing data were trimmed at Q25 with fastp and processed into clonotypes with MiXCR by TCRdb, which kept only in-frame beta chains. Identical CDR3 proteins give one entry, which carries the most common genes and DNA. The sample data list around 300,000 distinct CDR3 sequences, and around 85% of these were observed just once. The biggest ten clones account for 0.21% of the sample. Sequencing was performed on CD8+ T cells from PBMCs. Receptors originate from a human donor with multiple sclerosis.

The rearrangement links TRBV27 to TRBJ2-7; TRBD2 matches at 8 bases. CDR1 is MNHEY and CDR2 is SMNVEV in the germline V gene (reference sequence). The V segment lost 2 bases and the J segment 1 base; nucleotides outside the gene matches: 7. This CDR3 is built from 16 residues. CDR3 in DNA: TGTGCCAGCAGTTTAGGGTTTGCGGGAGGATCCTACGAGCAGTACTTC. It translates to CASSLGFAGGSYEQYF.

The chain joins TRBV27 to TRBJ1-1, with D possibly TRBD1 on 5 matching bases. The CDR3 totals 14 residues. Germline CDR1 and CDR2: MNHEY and SMNVEV (reference sequence). V lost 2 bases to trimming and J lost 6 bases, with 13 bases between them. The CDR3 is CASSLEGERAEAFF. CDR3 in DNA: TGTGCCAGCAGTTTAGAAGGGGAGAGGGCTGAAGCTTTCTTT.

The CDR3 DNA follows: TGTGCCAGCAGCTTTCAGACAGAGGTCTATGGCTACACCTTC. This translates into CASSFQTEVYGYTF. This sequence joins TRBV7-9 and TRBJ1-2; a possible D gene is TRBD1 (5 bases). The V gene's germline CDR1 is SEHNR and CDR2 FQNEAQ (reference sequence). Trimming removed 3 bases at V and 4 bases at J, with 12 bases between. CDR3 size: 14 residues.

A single count supports this clonotype. This chain connects TRBV4-1 to TRBJ1-4, with a weak D call TRBD1 (5 bases). The germline CDR1 and CDR2 sequences are MGHRA and YSYEKL. Trimming took off 0 bases at V and 8 bases at J, with 10 bases between the two ends. CDR3 length: 14 amino acids. CDR3 sequence (DNA): TGCGCCAGCAGCCAAGAAAGGGGAATCGAAAAACTGTTTTTT. Translation: CASSQERGIEKLFF.

This clonotype was detected only a few times. The genes are TRBV7-9 and TRBJ1-5, with unresolved D. Germline lookup yields CDR1 SEHNR and CDR2 FQNEAQ (reference sequence). Trimming cost V 5 bases and J 7 bases, with 9 bases left between them. The CDR3 is made up of 12 amino acids. This chain's CDR3 is CASSLPGQPQHF. In nucleotides, the CDR3 is TGTGCCAGCAGCCTCCCGGGGCAGCCCCAGCATTTT.

V gene TRBV29-1 combines with J gene TRBJ2-1, with TRBD2 matching 13 bases. Germline trimming cut 1 base from V and 4 bases from J; bases unmatched to any gene: 1. The CDR3 sequence is 15 residues long. The germline CDR1 and CDR2 sequences are SQVTM and ANQGSEA. The CDR3 region is CSVEGGLAGYNEQFF. In nucleotides, the CDR3 is TGCAGCGTTGAAGGGGGACTAGCGGGGTACAATGAGCAGTTCTTC.

The V gene is TRBV20-1, the J gene TRBJ2-5; D gene ambiguous. The CDR3 covers 13 residues. Trimming cost V 1 base and J 3 bases, with 9 bases left between them. CDR1 is DFQATT, CDR2 SNEGSKA, per germline (reference sequence). CDR3 sequence reads: CSARVAGEETQYF. In DNA, the CDR3 is TGCAGTGCTAGAGTTGCAGGCGAAGAGACCCAGTACTTC.

This chain joins TRBV5-4 and TRBJ1-2; D not certain. The V end lost 1 base, the J end lost 3 bases, and 10 bases lay between the germline ends. CDR1 SGHNT and CDR2 YYREEE come from the germline V gene (reference sequence). The length of the CDR3 is 14 residues. The CDR3 spells CASSLNLGYYGYTF. CDR3 nucleotides: TGTGCCAGCAGCTTGAATCTGGGCTACTATGGCTACACCTTC.

The V call is TRBV20-1, the J call TRBJ1-1; D remains unclear. Germline V CDR1 and CDR2: DFQATT, SNEGSKA (reference sequence). This CDR3 contains 16 residues. The V end was cut by 1 base, the J end by 6 bases, with 21 bases between. The CDR3 region is CSARGLSGERKPEAFF. CDR3 in DNA: TGCAGTGCTAGAGGGTTATCCGGGGAAAGGAAGCCTGAAGCTTTCTTT.

The chain employs TRBV4-3 and TRBJ2-5; D gene unclear. Trimming stripped 3 bases from V and 5 bases from J, with 16 bases between. The CDR3 loop spans 15 amino acids. CDR1 and CDR2 (germline): LGHNA, YSLEER. The CDR3 sequence is CASSQSPRAGETQYF. The CDR3 DNA reads TGCGCCAGCAGCCAGTCTCCCCGGGCAGGCGAGACCCAGTACTTC.

The gene calls are TRBV24-1 and TRBJ2-1; D is uncertain. This CDR3 comprises 11 residues. The V gene lost 6 bases and the J gene lost 4 bases, with 3 bases spanning the gap. Per the germline V gene, CDR1 is KGHDR and CDR2 is SFDVKD. In DNA, the CDR3 is TGTGCCACCAGTATATACAATGAGCAGTTCTTC. This codes for CATSIYNEQFF.